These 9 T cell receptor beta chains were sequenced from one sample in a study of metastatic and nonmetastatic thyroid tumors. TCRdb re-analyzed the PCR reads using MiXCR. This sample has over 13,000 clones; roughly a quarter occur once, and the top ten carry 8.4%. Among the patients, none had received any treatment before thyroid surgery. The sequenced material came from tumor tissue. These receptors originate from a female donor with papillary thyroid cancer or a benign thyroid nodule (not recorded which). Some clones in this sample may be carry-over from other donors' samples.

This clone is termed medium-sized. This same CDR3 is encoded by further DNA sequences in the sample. CDR3 in amino acids: CAWSVSGTAYEQYF. The CDR3 DNA sequence: TGTGCCTGGAGTGTATCTGGGACGGCCTACGAGCAGTACTTC. V and J are TRBV30 and TRBJ2-7; D is tentatively TRBD1 or TRBD2 (5 bases each). Trimming took off 0 bases at V and 2 bases at J, with 11 bases between the two ends. CDR3 length: 14 amino acids. Germline V gene data show CDR1 as GTSNPN and CDR2 as SVGIG (reference sequence).

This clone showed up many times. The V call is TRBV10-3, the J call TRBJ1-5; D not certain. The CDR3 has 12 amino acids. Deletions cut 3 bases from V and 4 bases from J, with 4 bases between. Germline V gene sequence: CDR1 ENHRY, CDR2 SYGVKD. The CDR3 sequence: CAISDGNQPQHF. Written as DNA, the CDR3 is TGTGCCATCAGTGATGGGAATCAGCCCCAGCATTTT.

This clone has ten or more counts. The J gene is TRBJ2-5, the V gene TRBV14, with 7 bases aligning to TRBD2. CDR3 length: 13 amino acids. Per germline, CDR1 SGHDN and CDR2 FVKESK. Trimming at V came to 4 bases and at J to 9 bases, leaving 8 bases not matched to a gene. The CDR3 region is CASSPSRGGAQYF. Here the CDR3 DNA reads TGTGCCAGCAGCCCTTCCCGGGGAGGGGCCCAGTACTTC.

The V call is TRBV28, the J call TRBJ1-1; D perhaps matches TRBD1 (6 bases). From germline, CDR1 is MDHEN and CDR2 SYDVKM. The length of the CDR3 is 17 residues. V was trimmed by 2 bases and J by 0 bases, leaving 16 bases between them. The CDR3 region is CASSLVRTVPMNTEAFF. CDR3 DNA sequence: TGTGCCAGCAGTTTAGTCCGGACAGTCCCGATGAACACTGAAGCTTTCTTT.

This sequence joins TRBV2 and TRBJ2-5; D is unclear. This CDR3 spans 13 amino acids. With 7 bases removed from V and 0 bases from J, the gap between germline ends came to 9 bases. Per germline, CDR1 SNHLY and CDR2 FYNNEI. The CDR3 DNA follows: TGTGCCAGCACGGAAATCAACCAAGAGACCCAGTACTTC. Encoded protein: CASTEINQETQYF.

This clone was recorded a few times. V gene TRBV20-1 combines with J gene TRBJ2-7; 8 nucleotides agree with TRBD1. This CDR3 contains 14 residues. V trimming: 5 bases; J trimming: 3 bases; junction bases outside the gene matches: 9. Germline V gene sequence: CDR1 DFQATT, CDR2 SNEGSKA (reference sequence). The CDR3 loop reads CSAVTGTGYYEQYF. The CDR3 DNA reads TGCAGTGCTGTCACCGGGACAGGCTACTACGAGCAGTACTTC.

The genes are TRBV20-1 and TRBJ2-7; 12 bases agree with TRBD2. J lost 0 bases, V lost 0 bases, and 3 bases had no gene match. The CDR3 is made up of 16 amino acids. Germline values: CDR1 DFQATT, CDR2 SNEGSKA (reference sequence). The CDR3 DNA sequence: TGCAGTGCTAGAGATCTGACTAGCGGGAGCTCCTACGAGCAGTACTTC. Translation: CSARDLTSGSSYEQYF.

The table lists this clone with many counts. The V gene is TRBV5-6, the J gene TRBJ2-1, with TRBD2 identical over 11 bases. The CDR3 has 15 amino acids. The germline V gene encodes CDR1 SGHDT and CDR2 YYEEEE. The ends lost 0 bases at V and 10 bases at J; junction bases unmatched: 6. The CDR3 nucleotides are TGTGCCAGCAGCTTGGTTAGCGGGAGGGCTTACGAGCAGTTCTTC. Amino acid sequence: CASSLVSGRAYEQFF.

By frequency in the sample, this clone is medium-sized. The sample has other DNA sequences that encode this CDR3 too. CDR3 DNA sequence: TGTGCCAGCAGTTTGAACAGCGGGAGGGGCGGGGAGCTGTTTTTT. The encoded protein is CASSLNSGRGGELFF. The chain carries TRBV28 and TRBJ2-2, with 10 bases that match TRBD2. CDR1 and CDR2 (germline): MDHEN, SYDVKM. The CDR3 is 15 residues long. After removal of 3 bases from V and 7 bases from J, the junction contained 5 bases not matched to a gene.